Listed below are T cell receptor beta chains from one sample, sequenced in a study of vaccination and CD4 T cells after COVID-19. Antigens for these TCRs are unknown. TCRdb reprocessed the PCR reads via MiXCR and lists one record per CDR3 protein. Of thousands of distinct CDR3 sequences in the sample, roughly a third were seen once. Sequenced: CD4+ T cells from blood, cultured in vitro. These TCRs come from a human donor in good health. CDR3s include the opening cysteine and the closing phenylalanine or tryptophan. D genes are given only for firm matches. Clone size is not always given. Where it is, it says once, few, many or a class for expanded clones.

D gene	V gene	J gene	clone size	CDR3 length	CDR3 DNA	CDR3 protein
.	TRBV28	TRBJ1-5	.	15	TGTGCCAGCAGTCCACGGACGGGAATTAATCAGCCCCAGCATTTT	CASSPRTGINQPQHF
.	TRBV7-2	TRBJ2-3	.	12	TGTGCCAGCGGAAAGATCACAGATACGCAGTATTTT	CASGKITDTQYF
.	TRBV20-1	TRBJ1-4	.	15	TGCAGTGCTAGTAGACCCAGGAGGGAAGGCGAAAAACTGTTTTTT	CSASRPRREGEKLFF
TRBD1	TRBV27	TRBJ1-6	.	16	TGTGCCAGCAGTTTATTGGGACAGGTCGTTAATTCACCCCTCCACTTT	CASSLLGQVVNSPLHF
.	TRBV6-5	TRBJ2-7	.	14	TGTGCCAGCAGTTTAGAACAGCTCTCCTACGAGCAGTACTTC	CASSLEQLSYEQYF
.	TRBV7-9	TRBJ1-6	few	14	TGTGCCAGCAGCTTAGCCTGGGAGAATTCACCCCTCCACTTT	CASSLAWENSPLHF
TRBD2	TRBV7-8	TRBJ2-5	.	15	TGTGCCAGCAGCTTAGGGGTGACTAGCGGAGAGACCCAGTACTTC	CASSLGVTSGETQYF
.	TRBV5-1	TRBJ1-3	.	15	TGCGCCAGCAGCGCACAGGGTTACTCTGGAAACACCATATATTTT	CASSAQGYSGNTIYF
.	TRBV7-2	TRBJ1-6	few	15	TGTGCCAGCAGCCCTCTTGAGGGTTATAATTCACCCCTCCACTTT	CASSPLEGYNSPLHF
TRBD2	TRBV7-6	TRBJ2-3	.	17	TGTGCCAGCAGCACGGGGAGGGCTAGCGGGGGGTCAGATACGCAGTATTTT	CASSTGRASGGSDTQYF
.	TRBV19	TRBJ2-1	.	13	TGTGCCAGTAGTAGAGGGGGGGAGGGTGAGCAGTTCTTC	CASSRGGEGEQFF
TRBD1	TRBV5-6	TRBJ2-1	.	14	TGTGCCAGCAGATACAGGGGGCGCGTCTATGAGCAGTTCTTC	CASRYRGRVYEQFF
.	TRBV5-1	TRBJ1-1	.	14	TGCGCCAGCAGCCTGGACGGTCTGAACACTGAAGCTTTCTTT	CASSLDGLNTEAFF
.	TRBV7-9	TRBJ1-5	.	14	TGTGCCAGCAGCTCGACAGAGAGCAATCAGCCCCAGCATTTT	CASSSTESNQPQHF